This T cell receptor beta chain was captured in a study of blood T cell repertoires in COVID-19. Overall study context: The United States, Italy and Spain provided the acute and convalescent COVID-19 samples. T cells, B-cell-depleted T cells, or PBMCs supplied cDNA or gDNA.

Looked up from germline, CDR1 is MNHNY and CDR2 is SVGAGI (reference sequence). V gave up 7 bases and J gave up 0 bases, with 13 bases separating them. This CDR3 has 15 amino acids. The data were produced by immunoSEQ multiplex PCR, yet TCRdb's version contains in-frame clones alone and is incomplete. The table lists about 260,000 clones, 75% to 90% of them singletons. The chain uses TRBV6-6 and TRBJ1-3, with D perhaps matching TRBD1 (6 bases). The sample consisted of peripheral blood. This receptor was taken from a woman aged 40 to 55 who had recovered from COVID-19. CDR3 bases: TGTGCCAGCACCCCGGGGGGGGCCTCTGGAAACACCATATATTTT. Translating it yields CASTPGGASGNTIYF.